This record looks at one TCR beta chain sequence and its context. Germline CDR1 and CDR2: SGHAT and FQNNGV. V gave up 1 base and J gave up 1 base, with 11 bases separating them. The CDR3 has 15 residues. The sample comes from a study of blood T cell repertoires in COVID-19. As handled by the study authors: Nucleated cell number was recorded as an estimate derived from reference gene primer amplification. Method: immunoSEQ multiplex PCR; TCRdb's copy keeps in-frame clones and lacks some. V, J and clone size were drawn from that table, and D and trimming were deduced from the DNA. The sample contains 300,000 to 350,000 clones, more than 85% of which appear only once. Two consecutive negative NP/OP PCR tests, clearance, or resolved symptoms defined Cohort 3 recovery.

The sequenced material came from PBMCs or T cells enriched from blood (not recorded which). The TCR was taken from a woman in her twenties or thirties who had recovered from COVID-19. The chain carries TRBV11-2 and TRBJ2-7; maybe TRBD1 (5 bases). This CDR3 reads CASSLVPRASYEQYF. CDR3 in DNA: TGTGCCAGCAGCTTAGTGCCCAGGGCATCCTACGAGCAGTACTTC.